Presented here are 18 T cell receptor beta chains from one specimen sequenced in a study of radiotherapy plus CTLA-4 blockade in lung cancer (dated by TCRdb to between 2018 and 2020). The library was obtained by the immunoSEQ multiplex PCR assay. The table was pulled from immuneACCESS by TCRdb, which kept in-frame rearrangements only. Such tables lose some clones; where checked, under half of the loss comes from unresolved V genes, and the rest has no known cause. The sample table contains 90,000 to 100,000 clones; only one count was recorded for around 84% of them. Together, the top ten hold about 23% of the sample. The source was peripheral blood, collected from a patient treated with radiotherapy plus ipilimumab. Every receptor here comes from a human donor with non-small cell lung cancer that progressed on radiotherapy plus ipilimumab.

The genes are TRBV5-1 and TRBJ1-5; the D is unclear. V was pared by 2 bases and J by 0 bases, with 9 bases between. The CDR3 has 15 amino acids. Germline values: CDR1 SGHRS, CDR2 YFSETQ. CDR3: CASSFRPDSNQPQHF. The CDR3 DNA is TGCGCCAGCAGCTTTCGCCCAGATAGCAATCAGCCCCAGCATTTT. Variable domain in full (rest from reference TRBV5-1 and TRBJ1-5): KAGVTQTPRYLIKTRGQQVTLSCSPISGHRSVSWYQQTPGQGLQFLFEYFSETQRNKGNFPGRFSGRQFSNSRSEMNVSTLELGDSALYLCASSFRPDSNQPQHFGDGTRLSIL.

J is TRBJ2-7 and V is TRBV13; D is uncertain. The CDR3 totals 14 residues. V shed 2 bases and J shed 5 bases, with 13 bases lying between them. Per the germline V gene, CDR1 is PRHDT and CDR2 is FYEKMQ (reference sequence). This CDR3 reads CASSLRLVGHEQYV. CDR3 sequence (DNA): TGTGCCAGCAGCTTACGCCTAGTGGGCCACGAGCAGTACGTC.

The chain links TRBV4-1 to TRBJ2-1; D is ambiguous. Germline lookup yields CDR1 MGHRA and CDR2 YSYEKL. Trimming pared 1 base from V and 0 bases from J, leaving 7 bases between. The CDR3 length is 15 residues. In DNA form, the CDR3 reads TGCGCCAGCAGCCAAGGGGCAGGCTCCTACAATGAGCAGTTCTTC. Encoded protein: CASSQGAGSYNEQFF.

This clone was picked up a small number of times. The chain couples TRBV28 to TRBJ1-5, with unresolved D. This CDR3 is 14 amino acids long. Germline V gene lookup returns CDR1 MDHEN and CDR2 SYDVKM. Trimming pared 7 bases from V and 3 bases from J, leaving 13 bases between. The DNA for the CDR3 is TGTGCCAGCACCTCTCCTGGGAACAATCAGCCCCAGCATTTT. Residues: CASTSPGNNQPQHF.

The rearrangement joins TRBV14 to TRBJ2-1; 9 positions agree with TRBD2. The germline V gene encodes CDR1 SGHDN and CDR2 FVKESK. The V and J ends lost 0 bases and 4 bases, in that order; junction bases with no gene match: 13. The CDR3 consists of 19 residues. The CDR3 reads CASSQDPAASGKFYNEQFF. Here the CDR3 DNA reads TGTGCCAGCAGCCAAGATCCCGCCGCTAGCGGGAAATTTTACAATGAGCAGTTCTTC.

A note on this clone: The sample has other DNA sequences that encode this CDR3 too. J is TRBJ1-2 and V is TRBV4-2, with 9 bases that match TRBD1. The CDR3 has 15 amino acids. CDR1 is LGHNA, CDR2 YNFKEQ, per germline. J was trimmed by 8 bases and V by 4 bases; bases with no gene match: 11. Written as DNA, the CDR3 is TGTGCCAGCAGCCCCGAAGGACAGGGGACTTGGGGCTACACCTTC. This encodes CASSPEGQGTWGYTF.

V usage is TRBV19 and J usage is TRBJ2-1; a possible D gene is TRBD2 (6 bases). V lost 4 bases to trimming and J lost 8 bases, with 15 bases between them. The CDR3 runs to 14 residues. Germline V gene data show CDR1 as LNHDA and CDR2 as SQIVND (reference sequence). Here the CDR3 reads CASSNPGVWDEQFF. The CDR3, as DNA: TGTGCCAGTAGTAACCCGGGGGTTTGGGATGAGCAGTTCTTC.

A few counts support this clone. The gene calls are TRBV9 and TRBJ1-3; D not certain. The length of the CDR3 is 15 residues. CDR1 and CDR2 from the germline V gene are SGDLS and YYNGEE. V lost 2 bases to trimming and J lost 0 bases, with 9 bases between them. The CDR3 protein is CASSVSGNSGNTIYF. As DNA, the CDR3 is TGTGCCAGCAGCGTTTCGGGAAACTCTGGAAACACCATATATTTT.

This clone was recorded only once. The J gene is TRBJ1-1, the V gene TRBV27; D is unclear. Germline loops: CDR1 MNHEY, CDR2 SMNVEV (reference sequence). Trimming took off 2 bases at V and 4 bases at J, with 11 bases between the two ends. CDR3 size: 14 residues. The CDR3 DNA reads as TGTGCCAGCAGTTTAAGCAAGGTGGGCACTGAAGCTTTCTTT. Translated: CASSLSKVGTEAFF.

The chain is built from TRBV6-5 and TRBJ1-1; D remains ambiguous. Germline CDR1 MNHEY, CDR2 SVGAGI. Between the trimmed V and J ends, which lost 7 bases and 1 base, there was a span of 13 bases. CDR3 size: 14 residues. Here the CDR3 reads CASTRSHQNTEAFF. The CDR3 DNA reads TGTGCCAGCACCCGCAGCCATCAGAACACTGAAGCTTTCTTT.

The J gene is TRBJ1-1, the V gene TRBV5-4, with TRBD1 matching 7 bases. V shed 3 bases and J 3 bases; nucleotides not matched to a gene: 8. The CDR3 totals 15 residues. Germline V CDR1 and CDR2: SGHNT, YYREEE (reference sequence). CDR3 amino acids: CASSSPTGLYTEAFF. The CDR3 nucleotides read TGTGCCAGCAGCTCCCCGACAGGGTTGTACACTGAAGCTTTCTTT. Complete variable domain (other parts from reference TRBV5-4 and TRBJ1-1): ETGVTQSPTHLIKTRGQQVTLRCSSQSGHNTVSWYQQALGQGPQFIFQYYREEENGRGNFPPRFSGLQFPNYSSELNVNALELDDSALYLCASSSPTGLYTEAFFGQGTRLTVV.

The chain recombines TRBV28 with TRBJ1-4; perhaps TRBD1 as D (6 bases). The CDR3 consists of 19 residues. V was cut by 5 bases and J by 7 bases, with 29 bases left in between. Per germline, CDR1 MDHEN and CDR2 SYDVKM. The CDR3 loop reads CASSPDTRRKGDHIEKLFF. CDR3 bases: TGTGCCAGCAGTCCCGATACCCGACGGAAGGGGGATCATATTGAAAAACTGTTTTTT.

This clone was recorded only once. CDR3: CASSLLTTGSTEAFF. CDR3 DNA: TGTGCCAGCAGTTTATTAACGACAGGAAGCACTGAAGCTTTCTTT. The chain employs TRBV27 and TRBJ1-1, with D tentatively TRBD1 (6 bases). CDR1 MNHEY and CDR2 SMNVEV come from the germline V gene (reference sequence). The CDR3 loop spans 15 amino acids. The V gene lost 1 base and the J gene lost 4 bases, with 13 bases spanning the gap.

This chain joins TRBV5-6 and TRBJ2-4, with no clear D. This CDR3 has 17 residues. V was trimmed by 3 bases and J by 2 bases, leaving 18 bases between them. Germline V lookup: CDR1 SGHDT, CDR2 YYEEEE. The CDR3 is CASSSHTTTPSKNIQYF. The CDR3 bases are TGTGCCAGCAGCTCCCATACTACTACACCCTCCAAAAACATTCAGTACTTC.

The chain employs TRBV28 and TRBJ1-5; a weak D match, TRBD1 (6 bases). Trimming cost V 6 bases and J 4 bases, with 16 bases left between them. Germline CDR1 reads MDHEN; CDR2 reads SYDVKM. There are 15 residues in the CDR3. CDR3 sequence: CASRSGTTDNQPQHF. CDR3 in DNA: TGTGCCAGCAGATCCGGGACAACCGATAATCAGCCCCAGCATTTT.

This sequence joins TRBV9 and TRBJ2-1; 10 positions agree with TRBD2. CDR1 is SGDLS and CDR2 is YYNGEE in the germline V gene. Losses at the gene ends were 3 bases for V and 5 bases for J; bases not matched to a gene: 5. The CDR3 runs 15 residues. This CDR3 is CASSELAGLNNEQFF. The CDR3 region has the DNA TGTGCCAGCAGCGAACTAGCGGGGTTAAACAATGAGCAGTTCTTC.

The CDR3 DNA is TGTGCCAGCACCGGAGGGGGAGTCACTGAAGCTTTCTTT. It codes for CASTGGGVTEAFF. The chain uses TRBV6-6 and TRBJ1-1; D may be TRBD1 (6 bases). Germline CDR1 reads MNHNY; CDR2 reads SVGAGI (reference sequence). This CDR3 region has 13 residues. V was shortened by 7 bases and J by 4 bases, with 13 bases between the two germline ends.

The table lists this clone with a few counts. The genes are TRBV7-8 and TRBJ1-5, with D perhaps TRBD1 (6 bases). The V and J ends lost 0 bases and 3 bases respectively, with 9 bases between them. This CDR3 is built from 15 residues. CDR1 is SGHVS and CDR2 is FQNEAQ in the germline V gene. DNA of the CDR3: TGTGCCAGCAGCTTAGCACAGGGAGTCAATCAGCCCCAGCATTTT. This translates into CASSLAQGVNQPQHF.